This record looks at one T cell receptor (beta chain) sequence and its context. Distinct nucleotide sequences in the sample also encode this CDR3. Germline values: CDR1 SNHLY, CDR2 FYNNEI. V dropped 4 bases and J dropped 1; count of bases not matched to a gene: 6. This CDR3 has 16 residues. These data are taken from a study of cytomegalovirus exposure and HLA in healthy donors. Across the whole study: The early release's HLA-typed donors yielded some 85 million unique TCRs.

It was with 60 Vbeta and 13 Jbeta primers that the PCR ran. Sequencing was performed with immunoSEQ multiplex PCR; in TCRdb, only in-frame clones are kept and a portion is missing. The sample consists of 120,000 or so clones, roughly 82% of them appearing once. The origin of this receptor is a male donor in good health and CMV-seropositive. This rearrangement joins TRBV2 to TRBJ1-5, with 8 bases fitting TRBD1. The sample comprised PBMCs. The CDR3 loop is CASSGQGARSNQPQHF. CDR3 coding DNA: TGTGCCAGCAGTGGTCAGGGGGCGCGAAGCAATCAGCCCCAGCATTTT.